The 12 T cell receptor beta chains listed next were all sequenced from one sample in a study of blood T cell repertoires in COVID-19. Sequencing used immunoSEQ multiplex PCR; TCRdb keeps in-frame clones, though not all of them. The sample comprises 140,000 or so clones, around 90% of which are singletons, and 1.5% to 2% rests with the top ten. The sample comprised peripheral blood. These receptors were obtained from a human donor in a cohort sampled during active COVID-19.

V usage is TRBV2 and J usage is TRBJ2-1; maybe TRBD2 (5 bases). Deletions cut 11 bases from V and 4 bases from J, with 15 bases between. Germline CDR1 is SNHLY and CDR2 is FYNNEI. There are 13 residues in the CDR3. The CDR3 loop is CASFTGIYNEQFF. The DNA of the CDR3 is TGTGCCTCCTTTACGGGGATTTACAATGAGCAGTTCTTC.

The rearrangement joins TRBV10-3 to TRBJ1-2; unclear D gene. The CDR3 has 14 residues. Germline-derived CDR1 and CDR2 are ENHRY and SYGVKD. Trimming removed 0 bases at V and 4 bases at J, with 9 bases between. The CDR3, as DNA: TGTGCCATCAGTGAGTCCGAGTCCCGCTATGGCTACACCTTC. It codes for CAISESESRYGYTF.

The V and J genes are TRBV5-4 and TRBJ2-3; D is perhaps TRBD1 (5 bases). Trimming removed 4 bases from V and 2 bases from J, with 17 bases in between. Germline V gene sequence: CDR1 SGHNT, CDR2 YYREEE (reference sequence). The CDR3 covers 16 residues. DNA for the CDR3: TGTGCCAGCAGCCCTACTCCGGACACGATCACAGATACGCAGTATTTT. Translated, it gives CASSPTPDTITDTQYF. Variable domain in full (rest from reference TRBV5-4 and TRBJ2-3): ETGVTQSPTHLIKTRGQQVTLRCSSQSGHNTVSWYQQALGQGPQFIFQYYREEENGRGNFPPRFSGLQFPNYSSELNVNALELDDSALYLCASSPTPDTITDTQYFGPGTRLTVL.

J is TRBJ2-1 and V is TRBV20-1; TRBD1 matches at 10 bases. The V gene end was trimmed by 6 bases and the J gene end by 0 bases; junction bases not matched to a gene: 8. This CDR3 is 16 amino acids long. The germline V gene encodes CDR1 DFQATT and CDR2 SNEGSKA (reference sequence). CDR3 in amino acids: CSASDRGLRSYNEQFF. The CDR3 DNA sequence: TGCAGTGCCAGTGACAGGGGGCTACGCTCCTACAATGAGCAGTTCTTC.

The V gene is TRBV9, the J gene TRBJ1-1, with D unresolved. This CDR3 has 13 residues. Trimming cost V 0 bases and J 0 bases, with 3 bases left between them. Germline CDR1 reads SGDLS; CDR2 reads YYNGEE. The CDR3 reads CASSVAVNTEAFF. The CDR3 region has the DNA TGTGCCAGCAGCGTAGCGGTGAACACTGAAGCTTTCTTT.

The chain carries TRBV2 and TRBJ2-1, with 7 bases fitting TRBD1. Germline V gene sequence: CDR1 SNHLY, CDR2 FYNNEI. The CDR3 is 15 amino acids. Germline trimming cut 0 bases from V and 4 bases from J; bases unmatched to any gene: 3. DNA for the CDR3: TGTGCCAGCAGTGAAGCTGGGACAGTGTACAATGAGCAGTTCTTC. Protein sequence: CASSEAGTVYNEQFF.

V usage is TRBV19 and J usage is TRBJ2-7, with TRBD1 matching over 11 bases. Germline CDR1 reads LNHDA; CDR2 reads SQIVND (reference sequence). V was pared by 5 bases and J by 7 bases, with 7 bases of the junction left unmatched. The CDR3 covers 14 residues. The CDR3: CASSASGQGGEQYF. In nucleotides, the CDR3 is TGTGCCAGTAGTGCATCGGGACAGGGGGGAGAGCAGTACTTC.

The chain employs TRBV5-5 and TRBJ1-5; 8 bases match TRBD1. J was trimmed by 0 bases and V by 6 bases; bases with no gene match: 8. This CDR3 comprises 16 residues. Looked up from germline, CDR1 is SGHKS and CDR2 is YYEKEE (reference sequence). CDR3 residues: CASNKGTGDSNQPQHF. The CDR3 DNA reads TGTGCCAGCAATAAGGGGACAGGTGATAGCAATCAGCCCCAGCATTTT.

The chain joins TRBV4-1 to TRBJ2-7; no definite D call. Trimming took off 1 base at V and 0 bases at J, with 10 bases between the two ends. The CDR3 is 15 residues long. The germline V gene encodes CDR1 MGHRA and CDR2 YSYEKL. CDR3 in amino acids: CASSQVRSSSYEQYF. DNA of the CDR3: TGCGCCAGCAGCCAAGTTCGCTCTAGCTCCTACGAGCAGTACTTC.

This rearrangement joins TRBV5-1 to TRBJ1-1, with TRBD1 identical over 7 bases. Germline V gene lookup returns CDR1 SGHRS and CDR2 YFSETQ. V dropped 5 bases and J dropped 6; count of bases not matched to a gene: 13. The CDR3 loop spans 15 amino acids. The CDR3: CASSLSQGVIPEAFF. DNA of the CDR3: TGCGCCAGCAGTCTTTCCCAGGGGGTCATTCCTGAAGCTTTCTTT.

The chain employs TRBV7-2 and TRBJ2-1; no definite D call. CDR3 length: 14 residues. Germline V gene lookup returns CDR1 SGHTA and CDR2 FQGNSA. V gave up 1 base and J gave up 1 base, with 5 bases separating them. CDR3 sequence: CASSLGPSYNEQFF. The CDR3 bases are TGTGCCAGCAGCTTAGGTCCGTCCTACAATGAGCAGTTCTTC.

This sequence joins TRBV19 and TRBJ1-5; 9 bases align to TRBD1. J gave up 1 base and V 6 bases, and 10 bases lay outside the gene matches. The germline gives CDR1 LNHDA, CDR2 SQIVND (reference sequence). The CDR3 runs to 17 residues. In DNA form, the CDR3 reads TGTGCCAGTAGCCGGGACAGGGATTGGGGGAGCAATCAGCCCCAGCATTTT. It is translated as CASSRDRDWGSNQPQHF.